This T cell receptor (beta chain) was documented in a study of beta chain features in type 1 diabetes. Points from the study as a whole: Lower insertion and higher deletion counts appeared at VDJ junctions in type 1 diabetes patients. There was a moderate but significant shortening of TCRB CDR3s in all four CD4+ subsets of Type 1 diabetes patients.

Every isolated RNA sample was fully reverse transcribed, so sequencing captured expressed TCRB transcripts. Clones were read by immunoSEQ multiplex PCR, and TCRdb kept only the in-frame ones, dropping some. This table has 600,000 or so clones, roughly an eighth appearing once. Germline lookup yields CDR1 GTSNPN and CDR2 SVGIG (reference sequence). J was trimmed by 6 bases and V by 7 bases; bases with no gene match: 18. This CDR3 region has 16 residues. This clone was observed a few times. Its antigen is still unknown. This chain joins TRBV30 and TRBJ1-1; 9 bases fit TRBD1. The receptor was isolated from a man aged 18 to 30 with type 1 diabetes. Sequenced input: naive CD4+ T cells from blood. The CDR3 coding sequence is TGTGCCTCCTCCCTAGGGACAGGGCGGATGAGTTCTGAAGCTTTCTTT. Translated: CASSLGTGRMSSEAFF.